This TCR beta chain was observed in a study of blood T cell repertoires in COVID-19. The overall study: The United States, Italy and Spain provided the acute and convalescent COVID-19 samples. Sources were T cells, B-cell-depleted T cells, or PBMCs; the material itself was cDNA or gDNA.

Trimming took 4 bases from V and 14 from J, leaving 15 bases between them. CDR3 length: 13 amino acids. From germline, CDR1 is MGHDK and CDR2 SYGVNS. This clone was seen only a few times. As processed by the authors: For nucleated cells, counts were estimated from reference gene primer amplification. Assay used: immunoSEQ multiplex PCR; TCRdb lists only in-frame clones, some missing. V and J calls and clone size come straight from that table; D and trimming were deduced from the DNA. The sample carries 150,000 to 200,000 clones, around 85% recorded once. The sequence was collected from a man aged 65-85 years with active or convalescent COVID-19. Sequenced input: peripheral blood. The rearrangement joins TRBV25-1 to TRBJ1-6; weak D call: TRBD1 (6 bases). The CDR3 here is CASSVTGTGSLHF. CDR3 DNA: TGTGCCAGCAGTGTCACAGGGACGGGGTCCCTCCACTTT.